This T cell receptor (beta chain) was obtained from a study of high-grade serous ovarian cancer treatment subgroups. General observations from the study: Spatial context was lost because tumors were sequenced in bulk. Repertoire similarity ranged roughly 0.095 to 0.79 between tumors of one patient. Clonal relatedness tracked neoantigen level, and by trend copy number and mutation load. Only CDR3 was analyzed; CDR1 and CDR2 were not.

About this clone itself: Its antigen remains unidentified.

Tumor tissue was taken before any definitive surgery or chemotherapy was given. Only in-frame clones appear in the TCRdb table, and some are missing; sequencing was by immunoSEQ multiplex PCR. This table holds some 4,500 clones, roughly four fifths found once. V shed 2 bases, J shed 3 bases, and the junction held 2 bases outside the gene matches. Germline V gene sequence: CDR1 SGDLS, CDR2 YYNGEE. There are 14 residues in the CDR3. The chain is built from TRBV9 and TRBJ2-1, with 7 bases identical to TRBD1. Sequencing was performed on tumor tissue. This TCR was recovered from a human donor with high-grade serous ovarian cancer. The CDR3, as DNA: TGTGCCAGCAGCGTGACAGGGAACTACAATGAGCAGTTCTTC. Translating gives CASSVTGNYNEQFF.